This T cell receptor (beta chain) comes out of a study of monozygotic twins with inflammatory bowel disease (dated by TCRdb to the late 2010s). Background for the entire study: The complete study included 28 monozygotic twin pairs: 19 IBD-discordant Danish pairs and nine German pairs, of which four were IBD-concordant and five were IBD-discordant. The search for disease-associated traits relied mainly on comparing, within discordant pairs, IBD patients with their genetically identical healthy co-twins. Each individual had, on average, about 151 000 unique TCRalpha sequences and 181 000 unique TCRbeta sequences available for analysis.

An approximately 2.5 ml peripheral blood sample was drawn into PAXgene tubes per donor and stored at -80°C. Without T cell sorting, total RNA was isolated from whole blood using the PAXgene blood miRNA kit on an automated QIAcube. Peripheral blood from monozygotic twin pairs concordant or discordant for inflammatory bowel disease was subjected to deep TCRalpha and TCRbeta repertoire profiling with unique molecular barcoding. For every twin pair, smoking habits were documented, and each individual was categorised as a current, former or never smoker. The method was 5' RACE. Preparation of each TCR library used around 3,500 ng of total RNA. For each sample, cDNA synthesis with SMARTScribe reverse transcriptase was split into eight separate reactions. During cDNA synthesis, template switching was used to introduce unique molecular identifiers that contained a 6-nucleotide sample barcode. Amplification of TCRalpha and TCRbeta cDNA involved two nested PCRs of 16 and 9 cycles, and each PCR was followed by bead purification. Before amplification, the cDNA was treated with uracil DNA-glycosylase and purified using the QIAquick PCR purification kit. The second PCR added Illumina TruSeq-compatible adapters along with sample-specific barcodes. Library quality and concentration were checked on TapeStation and Qubit, and libraries were pooled at 4.5 to 5.5 ng each. Sequencing of pooled libraries was carried out on an Illumina HiSeq2500 single-index Rapid Run using 2 x 100 bp reads and custom sequencing primers. The source study handled its data this way. MiGEC version 1.2.6 was used for UMI-based consensus assembly, which corrected PCR and sequencing errors. MiXCR version 2.1.1 was used for V(D)J alignment, clonotype assembly and CDR3 extraction. Gene usage, clonotype sharing and MAIT/NKT TCR abundance were normalised by analysing the top 1000, 10 000 and 20 000 clonotypes per sample. After downsampling to 27 000 UMIs, diversity was calculated as the inverse Simpson index using the vegan R package. Paired Mann-Whitney U tests on discordant twin pairs were used, with Benjamini-Hochberg multiple-testing correction. TCRdb reanalyzed the reads, keeping one entry per CDR3 protein sequence and omitting DNA. These V and J calls derive from TCRdb rather than the authors' analysis. This sample's records show some 160,000 distinct CDR3 sequences. Of the sample, just under 7.5% falls within the top ten clones.

The full study reports these points: A decrease in TCRbeta repertoire diversity, as measured by inverse Simpson index, was observed in IBD patients compared with their healthy co-twins. The results gave no support for a single strong signal or clonotype linked to IBD. Distinction between different T cell subtypes could not be achieved in the analysis. Fewer clonotypes were shared with other individuals by IBD patients than by healthy twins, most markedly in patients showing signs of disease activity. Repertoire similarity did not differ between concordant and discordant twins, which could be due to limited statistical power. Because patients received different immunosuppressive treatments, the repertoires may have picked up extra background noise and variability between individuals.

In the germline V gene (reference sequence), CDR1 corresponds to MNHEY and CDR2 to SMNVEV. Inclusive of the bounding cysteine and phenylalanine, the CDR3 is 13 residues long. No DNA is listed. Points on this clonotype: This receptor's antigen is unknown.

The rearranged segments are TRBV27 and TRBJ1-4. The receptor's source is a human donor with ulcerative colitis or Crohn's disease, or a healthy co-twin of an affected twin (not recorded which). The sample comprised blood. This receptor has the CDR3 CASSLLVNEKLFF.